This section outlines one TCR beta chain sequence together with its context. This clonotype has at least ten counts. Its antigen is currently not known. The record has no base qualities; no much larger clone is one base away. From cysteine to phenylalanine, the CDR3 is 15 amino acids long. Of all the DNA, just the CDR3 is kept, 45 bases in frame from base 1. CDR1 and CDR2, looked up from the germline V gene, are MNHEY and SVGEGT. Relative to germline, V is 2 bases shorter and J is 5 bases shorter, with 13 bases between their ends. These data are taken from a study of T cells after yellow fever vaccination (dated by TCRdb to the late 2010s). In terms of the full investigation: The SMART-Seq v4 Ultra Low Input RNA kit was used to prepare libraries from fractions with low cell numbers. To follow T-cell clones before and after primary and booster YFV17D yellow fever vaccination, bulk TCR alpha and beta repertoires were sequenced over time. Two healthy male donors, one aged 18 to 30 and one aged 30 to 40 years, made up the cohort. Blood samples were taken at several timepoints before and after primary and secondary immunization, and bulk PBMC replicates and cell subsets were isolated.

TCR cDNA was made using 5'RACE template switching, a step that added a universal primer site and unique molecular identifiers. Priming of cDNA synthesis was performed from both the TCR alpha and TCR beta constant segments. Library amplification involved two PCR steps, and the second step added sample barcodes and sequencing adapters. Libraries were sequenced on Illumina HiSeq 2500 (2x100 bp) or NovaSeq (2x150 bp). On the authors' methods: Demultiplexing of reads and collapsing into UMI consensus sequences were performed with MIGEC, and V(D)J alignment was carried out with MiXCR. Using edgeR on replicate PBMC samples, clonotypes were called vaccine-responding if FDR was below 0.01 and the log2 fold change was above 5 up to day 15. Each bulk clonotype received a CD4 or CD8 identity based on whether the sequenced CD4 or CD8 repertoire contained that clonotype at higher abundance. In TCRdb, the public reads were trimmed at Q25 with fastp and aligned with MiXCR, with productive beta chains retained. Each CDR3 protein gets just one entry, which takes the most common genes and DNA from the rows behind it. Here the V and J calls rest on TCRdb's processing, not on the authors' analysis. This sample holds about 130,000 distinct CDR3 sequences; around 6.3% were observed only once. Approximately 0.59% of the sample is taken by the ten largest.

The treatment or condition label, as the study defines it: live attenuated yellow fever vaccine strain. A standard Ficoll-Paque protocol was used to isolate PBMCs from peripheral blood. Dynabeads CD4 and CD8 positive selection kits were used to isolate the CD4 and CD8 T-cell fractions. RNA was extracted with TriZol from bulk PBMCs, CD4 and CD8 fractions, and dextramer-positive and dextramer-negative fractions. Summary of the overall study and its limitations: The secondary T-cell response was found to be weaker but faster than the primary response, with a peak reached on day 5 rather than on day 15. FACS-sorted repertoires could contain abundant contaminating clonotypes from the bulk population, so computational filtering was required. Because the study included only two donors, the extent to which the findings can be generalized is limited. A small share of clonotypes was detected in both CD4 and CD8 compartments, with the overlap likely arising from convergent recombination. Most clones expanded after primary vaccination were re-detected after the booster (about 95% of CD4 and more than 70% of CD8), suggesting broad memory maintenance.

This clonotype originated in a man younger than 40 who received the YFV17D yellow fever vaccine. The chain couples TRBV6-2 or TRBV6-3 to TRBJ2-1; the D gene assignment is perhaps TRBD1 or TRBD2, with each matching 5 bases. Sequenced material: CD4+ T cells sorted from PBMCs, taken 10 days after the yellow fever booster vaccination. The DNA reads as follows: TGTGCCAGCAGTTACCCGAGGGGCCTGAACAATGAGCAGTTCTTC. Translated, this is CASSYPRGLNNEQFF.